These 9 T cell receptor beta chains came from one sample sequenced in a study of shared clonotypes between healthy human individuals (dated by TCRdb to 2018 to 2020). Libraries were constructed by the immunoSEQ multiplex PCR assay. Not all clones reach the TCRdb copy of this immuneACCESS table, which keeps in-frame sequences only. Checked studies attribute under half of the gap to unresolved V genes and leave the rest unexplained. The sample table holds about 1 million clones, of which approximately 72% were seen once. The ten most abundant clones make up approximately 1.5% of the sample. Source material: memory CD4+ T cells sorted from blood. The cell subset or site label corresponds to: CD45RA-negative fraction. The receptors originated from a man between 18 and 35 years old in good health.

This chain uses TRBV9 with TRBJ2-2; no clear D. The CDR3 sequence is 15 residues long. Trimming stripped 0 bases from V and 2 bases from J, with 8 bases between. Germline CDR1 SGDLS, CDR2 YYNGEE. The DNA of the CDR3 is TGTGCCAGCAGCGTAGGACCTGAAAACACCGGGGAGCTGTTTTTT. Protein: CASSVGPENTGELFF. Supplemented by reference TRBV9 and TRBJ2-2, the full variable domain reads DSGVTQTPKHLITATGQRVTLRCSPRSGDLSVYWYQQSLDQGLQFLIQYYNGEERAKGNILERFSAQQFPDLHSELNLSSLELGDSALYFCASSVGPENTGELFFGEGSRLTVL.

V gene TRBV10-2 combines with J gene TRBJ2-7, with D perhaps given as TRBD1 or TRBD2 (5 bases each). The CDR3 sequence is 14 residues long. With 11 bases removed from V and 6 bases from J, the gap between germline ends came to 23 bases. Per the germline V gene, CDR1 is WSHSY and CDR2 is SAAADI. The CDR3 region has the DNA TGCGCCGCTCTATTAGGGCCCCCGGGGCGCGAGCAGTACTTC. Its translation: CAALLGPPGREQYF.

The chain has TRBV19 and TRBJ1-1, with D perhaps matching TRBD1 (6 bases). The CDR3 covers 14 residues. Germline V gives CDR1 LNHDA, CDR2 SQIVND (reference sequence). V shed 7 bases and J shed 0 bases, with 12 bases lying between them. The DNA of the CDR3 is TGTGCCAGTAAGCTACAGGGCTTGAACACTGAAGCTTTCTTT. It translates to CASKLQGLNTEAFF.

The chain joins TRBV7-9 to TRBJ1-2; D is possibly TRBD1 (5 bases). Trimming stripped 2 bases from V and 0 bases from J, with 13 bases between. The length of the CDR3 is 16 residues. The V gene's germline CDR1 is SEHNR and CDR2 FQNEAQ (reference sequence). The CDR3 DNA reads as TGTGCCAGCAGCTTATGGTGGGACGGGGCTAACTATGGCTACACCTTC. Protein sequence: CASSLWWDGANYGYTF.

As regards this clone: This sample includes further DNA sequences coding for the same CDR3. The chain uses TRBV7-3 and TRBJ2-2; D remains ambiguous. Trimming took 0 bases from V and 0 from J, leaving 2 bases between them. The CDR3 spans 14 residues. The V gene's germline CDR1 is SGHTA and CDR2 FQGTGA. The chain's CDR3 is CASSLTANTGELFF. The CDR3, as DNA: TGTGCCAGCAGCTTAACGGCGAACACCGGGGAGCTGTTTTTT.

This clone was recorded a few times. A much larger clone lies one base from this, so it may be a read error. The chain carries TRBV4-3 and TRBJ1-1; 8 bases fit TRBD1. CDR3 length: 14 residues. Germline CDR1 reads LGHNA; CDR2 reads YSLEER. Trimming at V came to 2 bases and at J to 6 bases, leaving 5 bases not matched to a gene. CDR3 bases: TGCGCCAGCAGCCAACAGACAGGGGACCCTGAAGCTTTCTTT. This translates into CASSQQTGDPEAFF.

This sequence joins TRBV19 and TRBJ1-5; no clear D. Trimming removed 0 bases from V and 9 bases from J, with 12 bases in between. This CDR3 has 14 residues. Germline V gives CDR1 LNHDA, CDR2 SQIVND (reference sequence). CDR3 sequence: CASSIDRVRRPQHF. CDR3 bases: TGTGCCAGTAGTATAGATCGAGTCCGTAGGCCCCAGCATTTT.

J is TRBJ1-1 and V is TRBV15; D remains ambiguous. V was shortened by 8 bases and J by 2 bases, with 12 bases between the two germline ends. The CDR3 has 13 amino acids. Germline V gene data show CDR1 as LNHNV and CDR2 as YYDKDF (reference sequence). This chain's CDR3 is CATRGTDNTEAFF. CDR3 DNA sequence: TGTGCCACCCGAGGTACGGACAACACTGAAGCTTTCTTT.

The chain uses TRBV25-1 and TRBJ2-1, with a weak D call TRBD2 (6 bases). CDR1 MGHDK and CDR2 SYGVNS come from the germline V gene. Trimming stripped 2 bases from V and 9 bases from J, with 20 bases between. The CDR3 spans 16 residues. In DNA form, the CDR3 reads TGTGCCAGCAGTGAAGAACCCTCGGGAGTTATAGTTGAGCAGTTCTTC. Protein sequence: CASSEEPSGVIVEQFF. The full variable domain, rest sourced from reference TRBV25-1 and TRBJ2-1, is EADIYQTPRYLVIGTGKKITLECSQTMGHDKMYWYQQDPGMELHLIHYSYGVNSTEKGDLSSESTVSRIRTEHFPLTLESARPSHTSQYLCASSEEPSGVIVEQFFGPGTRLTVL.